Listed here are 18 T cell receptor beta chains from one sample, sequenced in a study of T cells in Graves' hyperthyroidism and ophthalmopathy. Regions amplified from RNA transcripts were the TCR beta CDR3 regions. The HTBI primer set was used in a first-round RT-PCR of the TCR CDR3. TCRdb re-analysed the multiplex PCR reads in MiXCR, keeping a single row per CDR3 protein. There are some 560,000 distinct CDR3 sequences in the sample; 13% to 15% occur only once, and approximately 15% lies in the top ten. Sequencing was done on a sample of blood. Every receptor here comes from a woman aged 40 to 55 with Graves' hyperthyroidism.

This clonotype was observed at least ten times. The chain employs TRBV5-1 and TRBJ2-3; D is possibly TRBD1 or TRBD2 (5 bases each). Germline loops: CDR1 SGHRS, CDR2 YFSETQ. V lost 5 bases and J 1 base, leaving 17 bases between the germline ends. This CDR3 region has 16 residues. For the CDR3, the DNA is TGCGCCAGCAGAAATTCTTGGGGGAGCGGCACAGATACGCAGTATTTT. Its protein product is CASRNSWGSGTDTQYF.

This clonotype was counted at least ten times. This chain links TRBV2 with TRBJ2-1; 7 nucleotides agree with TRBD2. Germline V gene data show CDR1 as SNHLY and CDR2 as FYNNEI. The ends lost 6 bases at V and 4 bases at J; junction bases unmatched: 9. The CDR3 has 15 amino acids. CDR3 nucleotides: TGTGCCAGCAGGAAGGCTAGCGGATGGTACAATGAGCAGTTCTTC. It translates to CASRKASGWYNEQFF.

This clonotype showed up many times. The chain employs TRBV11-2 and TRBJ2-5, with TRBD1 as a possible D gene (6 bases). The CDR3 is 15 residues long. V lost 0 bases and J 4 bases, leaving 12 bases between the germline ends. Germline CDR1 and CDR2: SGHAT and FQNNGV. The CDR3: CASSLDKRGRETQYF. Written as DNA, the CDR3 is TGTGCCAGCAGCTTAGATAAAAGGGGGAGAGAGACCCAGTACTTC.

V usage is TRBV5-1 and J usage is TRBJ2-1; D unresolved. Germline V gene lookup returns CDR1 SGHRS and CDR2 YFSETQ. V dropped 0 bases and J dropped 1 base, with 17 bases sitting between them. This CDR3 has 18 amino acids. The DNA for the CDR3 is TGCGCCAGCAGCTTGGGGGGAAGAGATCGGGTTTCCTACAATGAGCAGTTCTTC. Its translation: CASSLGGRDRVSYNEQFF.

The sample holds many counts of this clonotype. The V gene is TRBV20-1, the J gene TRBJ2-1; 11 bases are a match to TRBD2. CDR1 is DFQATT, CDR2 SNEGSKA, per germline (reference sequence). This CDR3 is built from 15 residues. V gave up 0 bases and J gave up 7 bases; unmatched junction bases: 5. CDR3 sequence reads: CSARETSGMANEQFF. The CDR3 nucleotides read TGCAGTGCTAGAGAGACTAGCGGGATGGCGAATGAGCAGTTCTTC.

This clonotype came up many times. This rearrangement joins TRBV29-1 to TRBJ1-1; 9 nucleotides match TRBD1. CDR1 and CDR2 from the germline V gene are SQVTM and ANQGSEA. The CDR3 sequence is 13 residues long. J lost 8 bases, V lost 5 bases, and 9 bases had no gene match. The CDR3 reads CSVQYRDRVEAFF. The CDR3 DNA is TGCAGCGTTCAATACCGGGACAGGGTAGAAGCTTTCTTT.

This clonotype has at least ten counts. The V call is TRBV7-3, the J call TRBJ2-2; D is undetermined. CDR3 size: 13 residues. The V and J ends lost 0 bases and 5 bases respectively, with 4 bases between them. The germline V gene has CDR1 SGHTA and CDR2 FQGTGA. CDR3 bases: TGTGCCAGCAGCTTAACGGTGACCGGGGAGCTGTTTTTT. It is translated as CASSLTVTGELFF.

The chain couples TRBV5-1 to TRBJ2-1; possibly TRBD1 or TRBD2 for D (6 bases each). The V end was cut by 3 bases, the J end by 13 bases, with 26 bases between. Germline V gives CDR1 SGHRS, CDR2 YFSETQ. The CDR3 sequence is 16 residues long. CDR3 loop: CASSSQGRRDTNTQFF. DNA for the CDR3: TGCGCCAGCAGCTCACAGGGTCGGCGGGATACAAATACCCAGTTCTTC.

This clonotype was observed a handful of times. CDR3 amino acids: CASSLRQGHINTEAFF. The CDR3 nucleotides are TGTGCCAGCTCACTTCGACAGGGTCACATCAACACTGAAGCTTTCTTT. The gene calls are TRBV18 and TRBJ1-1; 7 nucleotides align to TRBD1. The CDR3 consists of 16 residues. Germline trimming cut 4 bases from V and 2 bases from J; bases unmatched to any gene: 10. CDR1 and CDR2 (germline): KGHSH, LQKENI. Based on the CDR3 plus reference TRBV18 and TRBJ1-1, the full variable domain is NAGVMQNPRHLVRRRGQEARLRCSPMKGHSHVYWYRQLPEEGLKFMVYLQKENIIDESGMPKERFSAEFPKEGPSILRIQQVVRGDSAAYFCASSLRQGHINTEAFFGQGTRLTVV.

This sequence joins TRBV19 and TRBJ2-2; D may match TRBD1 or TRBD2 (6 bases each). Deletions cut 3 bases from V and 1 base from J, with 12 bases between. The CDR3 totals 16 residues. Germline lookup yields CDR1 LNHDA and CDR2 SQIVND (reference sequence). The CDR3 sequence is CASSIQGTENTGELFF. CDR3 nucleotide sequence: TGTGCCAGTAGTATTCAGGGGACTGAGAACACCGGGGAGCTGTTTTTT.

This chain connects TRBV27 to TRBJ2-1, with 9 bases fitting TRBD2. The germline CDR1 and CDR2 sequences are MNHEY and SMNVEV (reference sequence). The CDR3 sequence is 18 residues long. Trimming cost V 2 bases and J 1 base; bases outside gene matches: 9. CDR3 bases: TGTGCCAGCAGTTTACTGGGTAGCGGGAGTTTTTCCTACAATGAGCAGTTCTTC. Protein sequence: CASSLLGSGSFSYNEQFF.

J is TRBJ1-5 and V is TRBV28, with no clear D. This CDR3 region has 11 residues. Germline V gives CDR1 MDHEN, CDR2 SYDVKM. V was trimmed by 8 bases and J by 5 bases, leaving 7 bases between them. CDR3 loop: CASGSYQPQHF. CDR3 nucleotide sequence: TGTGCCAGCGGATCGTATCAGCCCCAGCATTTT.

This clonotype was counted ten times or more. The rearrangement uses TRBV20-1 and TRBJ2-2; TRBD2 aligns across 13 bases. The CDR3 is 16 residues long. Germline CDR1 is DFQATT and CDR2 is SNEGSKA (reference sequence). V lost 5 bases, J lost 5 bases, and 8 bases stayed unmatched. CDR3 sequence: CSALRTSGRKTGELFF. CDR3 DNA sequence: TGCAGTGCTCTAAGGACTAGCGGGAGAAAAACCGGGGAGCTGTTTTTT.

This clonotype was seen ten or more times. The V and J genes are TRBV20-1 and TRBJ2-5; D not certain. The germline V gene has CDR1 DFQATT and CDR2 SNEGSKA (reference sequence). The V end was cut by 5 bases, the J end by 1 base, with 14 bases between. The length of the CDR3 is 14 residues. DNA for the CDR3: TGCAGTGCTGAGCGATCTAGATCCCAAGAGACCCAGTACTTC. Translated, it gives CSAERSRSQETQYF.

This clonotype was seen many times. V and J are TRBV11-3 and TRBJ2-1, with 14 positions matching TRBD2. The germline V gene has CDR1 SGHNT and CDR2 YENEEA. CDR3 size: 15 residues. The V and J ends lost 0 bases and 9 bases, in that order; junction bases with no gene match: 1. The CDR3 here is CASSLEGTSGSEQFF. CDR3 coding DNA: TGTGCCAGCAGCTTAGAGGGGACTAGCGGGAGTGAGCAGTTCTTC.

This clonotype has a count of ten or more. This sequence joins TRBV27 and TRBJ2-1; D is possibly TRBD1 (6 bases). The CDR3 length is 15 residues. Germline V lookup: CDR1 MNHEY, CDR2 SMNVEV (reference sequence). V lost 3 bases, J lost 2 bases, and 11 bases lay in between. The CDR3 nucleotides are TGTGCCAGCAGTTTTAAAGGGGGAACCTACAATGAGCAGTTCTTC. This sequence encodes CASSFKGGTYNEQFF.

This clonotype came up many times. This chain joins TRBV6-1 and TRBJ1-2, with D perhaps TRBD1 (5 bases). V lost 3 bases and J 5 bases, leaving 13 bases between the germline ends. The CDR3 consists of 14 residues. The germline V gene has CDR1 MNHNS and CDR2 SASEGT. The CDR3 bases are TGTGCCAGCAGTGAGGCAGGGAGGAAATATGGCTACACCTTC. It codes for CASSEAGRKYGYTF.

This clonotype appeared many times. The chain has TRBV2 and TRBJ2-3; 9 nucleotides align to TRBD2. This CDR3 is 16 amino acids long. Germline V gene data show CDR1 as SNHLY and CDR2 as FYNNEI. The junction had 8 bases not matched to a gene; V was cut back by 5 bases and J by 2 bases. CDR3: CASSPRSGGFTDTQYF. CDR3 nucleotide sequence: TGTGCCAGCAGTCCTAGAAGCGGGGGGTTCACAGATACGCAGTATTTT. The full variable domain, its missing parts supplied by reference TRBV2 and TRBJ2-3, is EPEVTQTPSHQVTQMGQEVILRCVPISNHLYFYWYRQILGQKVEFLVSFYNNEISEKSEIFDDQFSVERPDGSNFTLKIRSTKLEDSAMYFCASSPRSGGFTDTQYFGPGTRLTVL.